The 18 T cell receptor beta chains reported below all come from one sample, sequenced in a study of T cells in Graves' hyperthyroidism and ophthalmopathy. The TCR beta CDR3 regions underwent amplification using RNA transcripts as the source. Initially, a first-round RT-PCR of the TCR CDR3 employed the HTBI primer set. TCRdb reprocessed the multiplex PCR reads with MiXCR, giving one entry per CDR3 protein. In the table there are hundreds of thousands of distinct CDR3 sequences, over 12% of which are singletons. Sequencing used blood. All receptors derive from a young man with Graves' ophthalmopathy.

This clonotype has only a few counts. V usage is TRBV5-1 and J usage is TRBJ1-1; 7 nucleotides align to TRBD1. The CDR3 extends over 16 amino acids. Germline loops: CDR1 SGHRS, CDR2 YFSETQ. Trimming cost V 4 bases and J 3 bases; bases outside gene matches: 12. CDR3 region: CASSPGQAVPDTEAFF. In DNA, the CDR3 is TGCGCCAGCAGCCCCGGACAGGCTGTACCTGACACTGAAGCTTTCTTT.

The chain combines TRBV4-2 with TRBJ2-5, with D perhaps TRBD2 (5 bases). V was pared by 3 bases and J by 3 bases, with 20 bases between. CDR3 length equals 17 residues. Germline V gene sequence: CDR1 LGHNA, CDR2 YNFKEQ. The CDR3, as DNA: TGTGCCAGCAGCCACGCCCCGACGAGGGTGAGGGAAGAGACCCAGTACTTC. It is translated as CASSHAPTRVREETQYF.

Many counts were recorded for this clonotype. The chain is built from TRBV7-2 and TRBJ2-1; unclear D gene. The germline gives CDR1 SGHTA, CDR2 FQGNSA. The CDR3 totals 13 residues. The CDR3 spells CASERIPYNEQFF. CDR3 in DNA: TGTGCAAGCGAGAGGATTCCCTACAATGAGCAGTTCTTC.

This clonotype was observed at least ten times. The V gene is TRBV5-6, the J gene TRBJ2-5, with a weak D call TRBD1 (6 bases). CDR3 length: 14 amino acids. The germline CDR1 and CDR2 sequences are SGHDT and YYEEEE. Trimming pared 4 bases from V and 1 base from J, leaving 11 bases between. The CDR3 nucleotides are TGTGCCAGCAGCCCTGGACAGCCCCAAGAGACCCAGTACTTC. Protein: CASSPGQPQETQYF.

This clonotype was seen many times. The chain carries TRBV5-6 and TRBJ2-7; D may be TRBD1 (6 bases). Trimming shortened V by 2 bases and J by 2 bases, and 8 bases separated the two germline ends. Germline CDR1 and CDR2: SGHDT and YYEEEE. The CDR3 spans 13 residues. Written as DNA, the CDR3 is TGTGCCAGCAGCTTCGACAGGCCCTACGAGCAGTACTTC. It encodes CASSFDRPYEQYF.

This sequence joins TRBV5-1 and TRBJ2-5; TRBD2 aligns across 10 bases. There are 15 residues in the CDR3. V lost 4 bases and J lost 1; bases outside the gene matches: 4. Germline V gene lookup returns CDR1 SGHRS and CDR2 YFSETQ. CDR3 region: CASSPGLAAQETQYF. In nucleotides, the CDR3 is TGCGCCAGCAGCCCCGGACTAGCGGCCCAAGAGACCCAGTACTTC. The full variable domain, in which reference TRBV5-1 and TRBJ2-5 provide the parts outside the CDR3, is KAGVTQTPRYLIKTRGQQVTLSCSPISGHRSVSWYQQTPGQGLQFLFEYFSETQRNKGNFPGRFSGRQFSNSRSEMNVSTLELGDSALYLCASSPGLAAQETQYFGPGTRLLVL.

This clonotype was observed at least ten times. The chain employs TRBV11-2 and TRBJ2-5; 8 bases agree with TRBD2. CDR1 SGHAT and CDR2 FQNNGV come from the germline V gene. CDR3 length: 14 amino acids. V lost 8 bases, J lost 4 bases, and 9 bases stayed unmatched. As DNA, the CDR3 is TGTGCCAGCGGCATAGCGGGGACCGGAGAGACCCAGTACTTC. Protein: CASGIAGTGETQYF.

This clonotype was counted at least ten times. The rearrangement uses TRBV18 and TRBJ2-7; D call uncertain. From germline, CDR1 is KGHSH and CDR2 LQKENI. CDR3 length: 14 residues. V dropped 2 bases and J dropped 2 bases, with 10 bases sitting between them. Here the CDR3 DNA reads TGTGCCAGCTCACCAGAGCAAGTCCCCTACGAGCAGTACTTC. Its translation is CASSPEQVPYEQYF.

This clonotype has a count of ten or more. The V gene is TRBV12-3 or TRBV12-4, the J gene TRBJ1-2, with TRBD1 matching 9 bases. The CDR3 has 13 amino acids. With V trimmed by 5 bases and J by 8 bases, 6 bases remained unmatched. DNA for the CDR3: TGTGCCAGCAGTACAGGACAGGGGCGCGGCTACACCTTC. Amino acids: CASSTGQGRGYTF.

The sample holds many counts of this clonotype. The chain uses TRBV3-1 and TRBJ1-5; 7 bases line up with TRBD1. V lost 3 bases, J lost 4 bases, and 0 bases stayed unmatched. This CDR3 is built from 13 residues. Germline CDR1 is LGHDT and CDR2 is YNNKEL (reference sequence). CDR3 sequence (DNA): TGTGCCAGCAGCCAGACAGGGAATCAGCCCCAGCATTTT. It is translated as CASSQTGNQPQHF.

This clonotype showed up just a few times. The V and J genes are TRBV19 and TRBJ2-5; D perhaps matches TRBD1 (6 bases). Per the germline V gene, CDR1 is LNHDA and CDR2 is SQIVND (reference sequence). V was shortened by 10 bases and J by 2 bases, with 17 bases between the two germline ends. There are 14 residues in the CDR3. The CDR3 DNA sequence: TGTGCCACCGCGGGCAGGGGTGGGCAAGAGACCCAGTACTTC. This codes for CATAGRGGQETQYF.

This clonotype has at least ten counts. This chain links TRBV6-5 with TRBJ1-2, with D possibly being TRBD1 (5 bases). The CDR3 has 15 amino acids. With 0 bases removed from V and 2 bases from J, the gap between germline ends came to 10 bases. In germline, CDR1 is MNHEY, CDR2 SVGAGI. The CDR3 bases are TGTGCCAGCAGTTACTCAGTCAGGGCCAACTATGGCTACACCTTC. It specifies CASSYSVRANYGYTF.

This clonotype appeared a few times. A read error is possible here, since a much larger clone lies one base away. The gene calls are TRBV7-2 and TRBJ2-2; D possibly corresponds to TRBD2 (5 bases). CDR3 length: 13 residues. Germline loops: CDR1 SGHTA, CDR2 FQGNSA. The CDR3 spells CASSLGGLGELSF. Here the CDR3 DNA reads TGTGCCAGCAGCTTAGGGGGTCTCGGGGAGCTGTCTTTT.

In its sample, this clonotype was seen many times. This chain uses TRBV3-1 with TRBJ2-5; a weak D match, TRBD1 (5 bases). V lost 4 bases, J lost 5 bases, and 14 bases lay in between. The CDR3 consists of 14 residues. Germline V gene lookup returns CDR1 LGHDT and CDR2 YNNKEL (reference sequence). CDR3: CASSLSTVSETQYF. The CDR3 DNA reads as TGTGCCAGCAGCCTCTCGACAGTCTCGGAGACCCAGTACTTC.

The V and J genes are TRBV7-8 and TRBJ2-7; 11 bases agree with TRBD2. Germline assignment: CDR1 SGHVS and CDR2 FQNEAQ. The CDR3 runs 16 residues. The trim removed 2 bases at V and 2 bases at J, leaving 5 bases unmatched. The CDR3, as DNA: TGTGCCAGCAGCTTACCCGGGACTAGCGGAGCCTACGAGCAGTACTTC. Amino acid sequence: CASSLPGTSGAYEQYF.

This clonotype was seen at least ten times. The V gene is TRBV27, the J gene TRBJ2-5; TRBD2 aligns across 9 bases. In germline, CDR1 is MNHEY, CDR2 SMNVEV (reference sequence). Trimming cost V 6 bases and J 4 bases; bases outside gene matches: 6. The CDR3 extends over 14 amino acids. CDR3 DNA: TGTGCCAGCAGAGATGGCGGGGGGGGAGAGACCCAGTACTTC. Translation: CASRDGGGGETQYF.

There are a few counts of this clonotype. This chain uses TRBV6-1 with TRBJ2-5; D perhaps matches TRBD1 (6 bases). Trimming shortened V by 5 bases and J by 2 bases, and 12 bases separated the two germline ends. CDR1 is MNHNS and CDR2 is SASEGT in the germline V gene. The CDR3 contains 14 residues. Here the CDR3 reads CASSTGQTQETQYF. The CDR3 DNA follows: TGTGCCAGCAGTACCGGACAGACTCAAGAGACCCAGTACTTC.

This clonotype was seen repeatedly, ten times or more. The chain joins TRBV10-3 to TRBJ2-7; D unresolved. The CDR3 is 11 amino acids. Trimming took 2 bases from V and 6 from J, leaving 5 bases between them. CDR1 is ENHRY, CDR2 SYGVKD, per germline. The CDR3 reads CAISELAEQYF. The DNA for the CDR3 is TGTGCCATCAGTGAGCTGGCCGAGCAGTACTTC.